This T cell receptor beta chain was captured in a study of the immune and genomic landscape of osteosarcoma (dated by TCRdb to between 2020 and 2021). In terms of the full investigation: The overall cohort included a few dozen pediatric and adult patients with high-grade osteosarcoma, and the median age at diagnosis was roughly 25 years (range about 5-90). Patients in the overall cohort were around 60% male, and more than 70% presented with localized disease at diagnosis. The goal of the study was to explain why immune checkpoint inhibitors show limited clinical activity in osteosarcoma. Three patients contributed a couple of samples from the same tumor site. To define immunogenic potential, the study profiled osteosarcoma specimens using whole genome, RNA and T-cell receptor sequencing, along with immunohistochemistry and reverse phase protein arrays. TCR sequencing results were integrated with transcriptome, protein array and immunostaining data to characterize the osteosarcoma immunogenomic landscape. Poor-risk disease was overrepresented in the cohort, as 73% of patients had an unfavorable pathologic response to standard therapy and roughly 66% had died.

Overall study results and their limits: In five cases, the repertoire was dominated by a single hyperexpanded clone, and fewer than 100 T-cell clonotypes were detected in all five cases. The clonality benchmarks were taken from external normal skin and healthy peripheral blood data instead of from matched normal tissue. Because osteosarcoma is rare and all possible samples were collected, sample size was not determined by any statistical method. Along with the frozen tumor specimens, matched blood was collected from just a couple of patients. Although TCR productive clonality was higher in the immune-hot C3 cluster than in the cold C1 cluster, TCR productive clonality was still low overall. Productive TCR clonality was found to be low overall, with an average of 0.09 and a maximum of 0.3, which suggested limited T-cell clonal expansion.

Via the germline V gene, CDR1 is SGHRS and CDR2 YFSETQ. V is trimmed back by 0 bases and J by 7 bases, and the junction contains 6 bases that no gene match accounts for. The CDR3 holds 15 amino acids from the cysteine to the phenylalanine. Only the CDR3 part of the read is kept: 45 bases, read in frame from the first base. The specimens were post-treatment primary, local recurrence and metastasis tumors obtained from patients with a poor prognosis. Note on this clone: Its antigen is still unknown. No per-base quality is available; no much larger clone lies one base away.

TCR beta chain CDR3 regions were immunosequenced using the ImmunoSEQ Assay (Adaptive Biotechnologies). The study's own analysis went as follows. TCRB rearrangements, read counts, read proportions and gene usage were exported through the ImmunoSEQ Analyzer platform. T-cell clonality was calculated from productive rearrangements as 1 minus Pielou's evenness. Clonal space homeostasis binned clonotypes as rare, small, medium, large or hyperexpanded (0.01 to 1 of the repertoire). TCR productive clonality was compared across immune clusters C1, C2 and C3 using the Wilcoxon rank sum test. TCRdb took over this immuneACCESS table, retaining in-frame rearrangements with V and J assigned. Such tables are incomplete; in checked studies, under half of the missing clones stem from an unresolved V gene, and the remainder is unexplained. V and J calls and clone size are as listed in that table; D and trimming were resolved from the DNA. Here the sample has a few thousand clones; 70% to 80% occur a single time. The top ten clonotypes cover approximately 6% of the sample.

The source material was osteosarcoma tumor tissue from the lung. The receptor was isolated from a human donor with osteosarcoma. Rearrangement joined TRBV5-1 to TRBJ1-4; TRBD1 lines up with 7 middle nucleotides. This receptor carries the CDR3 CASSLENQGGEKLFF. In nucleotides, the sequence is TGCGCCAGCAGCTTGGAGAACCAGGGGGGTGAAAAACTGTTTTTT.